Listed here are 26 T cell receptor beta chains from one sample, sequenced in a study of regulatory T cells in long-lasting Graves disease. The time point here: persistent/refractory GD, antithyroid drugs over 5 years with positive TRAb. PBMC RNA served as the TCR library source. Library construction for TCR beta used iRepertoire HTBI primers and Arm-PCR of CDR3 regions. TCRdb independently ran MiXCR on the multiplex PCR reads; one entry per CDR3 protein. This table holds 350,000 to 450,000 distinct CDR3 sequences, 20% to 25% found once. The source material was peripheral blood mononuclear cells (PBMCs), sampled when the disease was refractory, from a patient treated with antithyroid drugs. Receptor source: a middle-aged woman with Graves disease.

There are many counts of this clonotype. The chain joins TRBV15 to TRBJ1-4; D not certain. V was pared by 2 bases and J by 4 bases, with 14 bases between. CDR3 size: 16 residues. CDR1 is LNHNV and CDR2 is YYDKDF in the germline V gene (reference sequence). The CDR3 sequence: CATSRLGLTLNEKLFF. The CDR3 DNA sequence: TGTGCCACCAGCAGATTAGGCCTTACTCTTAATGAAAAACTGTTTTTT.

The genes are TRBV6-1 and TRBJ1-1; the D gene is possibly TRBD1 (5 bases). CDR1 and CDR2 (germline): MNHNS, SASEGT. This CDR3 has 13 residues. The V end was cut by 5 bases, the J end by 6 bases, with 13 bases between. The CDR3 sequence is CASSTRVDAEAFF. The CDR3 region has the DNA TGTGCCAGCAGTACCAGGGTTGACGCTGAAGCTTTCTTT.

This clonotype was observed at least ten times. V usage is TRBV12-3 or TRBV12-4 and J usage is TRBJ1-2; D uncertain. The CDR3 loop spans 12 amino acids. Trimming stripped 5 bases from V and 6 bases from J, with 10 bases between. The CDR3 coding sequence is TGTGCCAGCAGTCCTTATCGGGATGGCTACACCTTC. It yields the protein CASSPYRDGYTF.

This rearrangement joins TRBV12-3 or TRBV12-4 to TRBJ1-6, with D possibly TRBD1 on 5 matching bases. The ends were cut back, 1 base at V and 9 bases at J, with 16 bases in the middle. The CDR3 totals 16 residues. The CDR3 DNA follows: TGTGCCAGCAGTTTAGTGGGGCATTCAGGGACTTCACCCCTCCACTTT. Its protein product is CASSLVGHSGTSPLHF.

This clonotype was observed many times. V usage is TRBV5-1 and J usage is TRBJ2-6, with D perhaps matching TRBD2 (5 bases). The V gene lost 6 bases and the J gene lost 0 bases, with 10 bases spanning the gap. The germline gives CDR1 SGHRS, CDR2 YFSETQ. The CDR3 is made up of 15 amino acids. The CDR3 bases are TGCGCCAGCATGTTAGGGAGCTCTGGGGCCAACGTCCTGACTTTC. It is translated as CASMLGSSGANVLTF.

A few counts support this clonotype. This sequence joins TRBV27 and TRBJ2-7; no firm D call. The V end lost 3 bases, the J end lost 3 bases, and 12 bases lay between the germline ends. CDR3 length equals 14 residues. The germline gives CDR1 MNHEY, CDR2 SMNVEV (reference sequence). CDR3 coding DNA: TGTGCCAGCAGTTTCGGAGTTCCCGTCTACGAGCAGTACTTC. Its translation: CASSFGVPVYEQYF.

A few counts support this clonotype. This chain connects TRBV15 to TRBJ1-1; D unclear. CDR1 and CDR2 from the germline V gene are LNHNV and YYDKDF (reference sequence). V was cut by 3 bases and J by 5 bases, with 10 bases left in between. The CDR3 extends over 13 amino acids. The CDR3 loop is CATSRVTVTEAFF. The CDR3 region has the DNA TGTGCCACCAGCAGGGTCACAGTGACTGAAGCTTTCTTT.

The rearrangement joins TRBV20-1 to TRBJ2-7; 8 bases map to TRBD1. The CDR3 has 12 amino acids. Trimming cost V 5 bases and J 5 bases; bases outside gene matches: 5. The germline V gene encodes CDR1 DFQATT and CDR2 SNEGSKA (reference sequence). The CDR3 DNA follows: TGCAGTGCTTCACCAGGGGGCGACGAGCAGTACTTC. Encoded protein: CSASPGGDEQYF.

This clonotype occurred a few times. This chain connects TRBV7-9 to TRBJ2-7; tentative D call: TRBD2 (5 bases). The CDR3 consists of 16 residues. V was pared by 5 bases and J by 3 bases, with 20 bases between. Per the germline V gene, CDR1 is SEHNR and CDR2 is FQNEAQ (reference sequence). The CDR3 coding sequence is TGTGCCAGCAGCATAGATGCTTTCGGGAAAGACTACGAGCAGTACTTC. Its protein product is CASSIDAFGKDYEQYF. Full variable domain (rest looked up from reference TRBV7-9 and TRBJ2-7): DTGVSQNPRHKITKRGQNVTFRCDPISEHNRLYWYRQTLGQGPEFLTYFQNEAQLEKSRLLSDRFSAERPKGSFSTLEIQRTEQGDSAMYLCASSIDAFGKDYEQYFGPGTRLTVT.

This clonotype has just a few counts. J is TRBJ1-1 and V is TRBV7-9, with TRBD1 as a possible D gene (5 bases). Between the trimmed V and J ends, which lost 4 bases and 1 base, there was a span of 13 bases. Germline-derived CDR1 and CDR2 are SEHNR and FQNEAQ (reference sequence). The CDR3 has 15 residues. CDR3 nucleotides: TGTGCCAGCAGCTCGAAGGGACTTGCGAACACTGAAGCTTTCTTT. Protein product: CASSSKGLANTEAFF.

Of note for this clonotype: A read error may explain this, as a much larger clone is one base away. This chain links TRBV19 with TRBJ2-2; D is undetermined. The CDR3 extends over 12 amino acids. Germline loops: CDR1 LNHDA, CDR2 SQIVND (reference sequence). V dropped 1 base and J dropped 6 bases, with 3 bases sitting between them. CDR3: CASSIGPGELFF. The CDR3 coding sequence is TGTGCCAGTAGTATAGGACCCGGGGAGCTGTTTTTT.

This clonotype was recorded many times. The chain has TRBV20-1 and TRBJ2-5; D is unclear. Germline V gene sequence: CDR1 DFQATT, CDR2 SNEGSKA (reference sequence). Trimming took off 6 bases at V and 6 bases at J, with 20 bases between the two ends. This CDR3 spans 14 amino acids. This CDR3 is CSAGHTKSIQTQYF. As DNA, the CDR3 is TGCAGTGCAGGGCACACCAAATCAATACAGACCCAGTACTTC.

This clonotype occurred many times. CDR3 loop: CASSSTPFSALHF. The CDR3 DNA follows: TGTGCCAGCAGCTCCACCCCCTTCTCGGCCCTCCACTTT. V is TRBV7-3 and J is TRBJ1-6; D remains ambiguous. Germline V gene sequence: CDR1 SGHTA, CDR2 FQGTGA. The CDR3 contains 13 residues. V gave up 4 bases and J gave up 14 bases, with 15 bases separating them.

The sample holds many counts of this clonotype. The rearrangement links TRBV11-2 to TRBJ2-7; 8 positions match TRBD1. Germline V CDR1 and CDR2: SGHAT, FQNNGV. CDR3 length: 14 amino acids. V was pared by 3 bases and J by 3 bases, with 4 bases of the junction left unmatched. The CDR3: CASSFGQGNYEQYF. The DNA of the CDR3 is TGTGCCAGCAGCTTCGGACAGGGAAACTACGAGCAGTACTTC.

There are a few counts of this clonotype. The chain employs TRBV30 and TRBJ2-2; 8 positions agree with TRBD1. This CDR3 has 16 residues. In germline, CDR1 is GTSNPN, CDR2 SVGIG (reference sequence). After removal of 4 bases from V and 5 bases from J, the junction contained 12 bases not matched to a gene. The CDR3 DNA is TGTGCCTGGAATCCGGACAGGGCTGTGGAAACCGGGGAGCTGTTTTTT. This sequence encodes CAWNPDRAVETGELFF.

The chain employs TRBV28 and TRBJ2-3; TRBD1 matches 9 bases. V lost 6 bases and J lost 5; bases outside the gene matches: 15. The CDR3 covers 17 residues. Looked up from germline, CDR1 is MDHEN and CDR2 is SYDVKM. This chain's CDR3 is CASRRDRVKSRGDTQYF. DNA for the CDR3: TGTGCCAGCAGACGGGACAGGGTAAAATCAAGAGGAGATACGCAGTATTTT.

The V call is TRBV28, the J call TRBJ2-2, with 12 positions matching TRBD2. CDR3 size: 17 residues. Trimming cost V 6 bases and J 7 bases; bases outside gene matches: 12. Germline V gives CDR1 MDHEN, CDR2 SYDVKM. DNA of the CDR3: TGTGCCAGCAGCCAAGCCGCTAGCGGGAGGGCCAGCGGGGAGCTGTTTTTT. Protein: CASSQAASGRASGELFF.

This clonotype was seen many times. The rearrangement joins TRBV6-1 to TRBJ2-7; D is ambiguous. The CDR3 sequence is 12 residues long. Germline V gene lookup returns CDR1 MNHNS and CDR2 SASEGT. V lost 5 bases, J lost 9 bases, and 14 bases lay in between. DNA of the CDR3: TGTGCCAGCAGTACCCTCGTGGCAGGGCAGTACTTC. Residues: CASSTLVAGQYF.

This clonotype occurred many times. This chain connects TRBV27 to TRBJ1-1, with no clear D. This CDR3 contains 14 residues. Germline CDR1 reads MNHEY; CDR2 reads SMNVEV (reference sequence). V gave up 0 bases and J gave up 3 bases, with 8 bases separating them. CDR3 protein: CASSLSIWDTEAFF. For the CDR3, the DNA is TGTGCCAGCAGTTTATCAATCTGGGACACTGAAGCTTTCTTT.

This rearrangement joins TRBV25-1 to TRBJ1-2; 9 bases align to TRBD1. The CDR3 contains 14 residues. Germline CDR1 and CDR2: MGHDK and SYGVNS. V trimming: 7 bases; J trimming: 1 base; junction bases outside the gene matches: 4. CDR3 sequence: CASNSGQGNYGYTF. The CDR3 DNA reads TGTGCCAGCAATTCGGGACAGGGTAACTATGGCTACACCTTC.

DNA of the CDR3: TGTGCCAGCAGTTGGACCTACAATGAGCAGTTCTTC. Translation gives CASSWTYNEQFF. The V call is TRBV28, the J call TRBJ2-1, with D uncertain. Trimming removed 4 bases from V and 2 bases from J, with 3 bases in between. Germline values: CDR1 MDHEN, CDR2 SYDVKM. The CDR3 consists of 12 residues.

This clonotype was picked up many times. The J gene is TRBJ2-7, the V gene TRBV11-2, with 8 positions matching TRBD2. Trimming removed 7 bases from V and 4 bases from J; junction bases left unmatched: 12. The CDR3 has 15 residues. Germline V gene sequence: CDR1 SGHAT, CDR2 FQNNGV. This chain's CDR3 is CASTEGREVPYEQYF. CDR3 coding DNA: TGTGCCAGCACCGAAGGGCGGGAGGTCCCGTACGAGCAGTACTTC.

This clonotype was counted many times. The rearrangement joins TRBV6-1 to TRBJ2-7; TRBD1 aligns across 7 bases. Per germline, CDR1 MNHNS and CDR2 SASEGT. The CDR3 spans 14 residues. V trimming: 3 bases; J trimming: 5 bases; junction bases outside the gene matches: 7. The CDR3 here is CASSEGRGIHEQYF. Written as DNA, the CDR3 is TGTGCCAGCAGTGAGGGCAGGGGGATACACGAGCAGTACTTC.

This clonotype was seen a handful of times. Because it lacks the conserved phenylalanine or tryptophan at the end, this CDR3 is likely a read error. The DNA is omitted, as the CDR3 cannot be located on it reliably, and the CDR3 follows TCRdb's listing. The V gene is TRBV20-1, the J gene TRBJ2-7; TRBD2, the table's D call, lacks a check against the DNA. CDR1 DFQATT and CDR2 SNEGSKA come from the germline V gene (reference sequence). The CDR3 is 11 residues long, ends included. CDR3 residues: CSASWRDGLAG.

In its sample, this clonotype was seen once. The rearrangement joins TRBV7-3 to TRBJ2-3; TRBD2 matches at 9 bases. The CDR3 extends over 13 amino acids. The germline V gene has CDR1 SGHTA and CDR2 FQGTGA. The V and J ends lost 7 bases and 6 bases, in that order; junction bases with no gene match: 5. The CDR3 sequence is CASKTSGSDTQYF. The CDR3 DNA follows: TGTGCCAGCAAGACTAGCGGTTCGGATACGCAGTATTTT.

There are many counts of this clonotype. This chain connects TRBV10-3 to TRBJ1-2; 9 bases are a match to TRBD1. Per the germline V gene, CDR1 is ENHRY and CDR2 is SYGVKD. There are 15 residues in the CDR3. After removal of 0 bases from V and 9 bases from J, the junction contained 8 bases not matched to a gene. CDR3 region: CAISESGQGIGSYTF. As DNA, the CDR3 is TGTGCCATCAGTGAGTCGGGACAGGGAATTGGGAGCTACACCTTC.